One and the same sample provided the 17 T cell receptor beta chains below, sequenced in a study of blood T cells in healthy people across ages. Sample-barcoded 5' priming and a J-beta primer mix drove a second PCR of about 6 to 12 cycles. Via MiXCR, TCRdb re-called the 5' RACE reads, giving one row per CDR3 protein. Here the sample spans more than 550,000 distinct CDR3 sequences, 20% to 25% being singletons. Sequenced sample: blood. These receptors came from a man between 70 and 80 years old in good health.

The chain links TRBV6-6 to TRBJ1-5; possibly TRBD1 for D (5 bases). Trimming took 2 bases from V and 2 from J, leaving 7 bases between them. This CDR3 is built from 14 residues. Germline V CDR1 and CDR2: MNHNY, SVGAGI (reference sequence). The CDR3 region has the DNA TGTGCCAGCAGTTACGGGACGGGCAATCAGCCCCAGCATTTT. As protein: CASSYGTGNQPQHF.

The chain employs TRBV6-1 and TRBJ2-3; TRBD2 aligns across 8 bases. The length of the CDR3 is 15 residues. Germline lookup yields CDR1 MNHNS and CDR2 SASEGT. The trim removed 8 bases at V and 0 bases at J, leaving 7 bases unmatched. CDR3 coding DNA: TGTGCCAGCGATTTCGGGGGGGATAGCACAGATACGCAGTATTTT. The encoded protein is CASDFGGDSTDTQYF.

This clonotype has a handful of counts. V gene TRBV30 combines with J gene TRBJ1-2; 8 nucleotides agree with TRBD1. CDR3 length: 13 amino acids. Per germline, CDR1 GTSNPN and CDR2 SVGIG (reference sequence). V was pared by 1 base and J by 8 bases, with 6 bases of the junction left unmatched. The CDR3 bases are TGTGCCTGGAGTGCAGACAGGGGCCTGGGCTACACCTTC. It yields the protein CAWSADRGLGYTF.

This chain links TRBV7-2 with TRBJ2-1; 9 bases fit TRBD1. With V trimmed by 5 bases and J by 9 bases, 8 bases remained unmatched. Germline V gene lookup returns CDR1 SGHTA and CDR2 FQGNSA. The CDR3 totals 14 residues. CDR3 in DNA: TGTGCCAGCAGCCTAATGGACAGGGGCGGTGAGCAGTTCTTC. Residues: CASSLMDRGGEQFF.

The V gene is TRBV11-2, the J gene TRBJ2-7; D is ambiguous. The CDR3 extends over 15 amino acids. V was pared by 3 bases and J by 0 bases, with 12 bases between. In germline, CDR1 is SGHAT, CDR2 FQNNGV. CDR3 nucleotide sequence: TGTGCCAGCAGCTTCCCCAGGCGGAGCTCCTACGAGCAGTACTTC. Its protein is CASSFPRRSSYEQYF.

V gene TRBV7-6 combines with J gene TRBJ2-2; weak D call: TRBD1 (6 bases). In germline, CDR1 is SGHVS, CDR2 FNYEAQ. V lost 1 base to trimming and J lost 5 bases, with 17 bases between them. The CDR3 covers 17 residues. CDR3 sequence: CASSLVVVSGQTGELFF. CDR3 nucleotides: TGTGCCAGCAGCTTAGTAGTAGTTTCAGGACAGACCGGGGAGCTGTTTTTT.

CDR3 region: CASSYSSGGNTGELFF. CDR3 bases: TGTGCCAGCAGTTACTCGAGCGGGGGGAACACCGGGGAGCTGTTTTTT. The chain uses TRBV6-2 or TRBV6-3 and TRBJ2-2; 8 positions match TRBD2. This CDR3 spans 16 amino acids. Germline assignment: CDR1 MNHEY and CDR2 SVGEGT. The J segment lost 1 base and the V segment lost 0 bases, leaving 1 base of the junction unmatched.

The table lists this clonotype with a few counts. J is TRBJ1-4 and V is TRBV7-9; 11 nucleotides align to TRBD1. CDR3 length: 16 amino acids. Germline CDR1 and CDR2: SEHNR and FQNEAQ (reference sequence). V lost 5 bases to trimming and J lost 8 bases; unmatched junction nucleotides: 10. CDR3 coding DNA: TGTGCCAGCAGCCCCCTGGGGACAGGGGGTAACGAAAAACTGTTTTTT. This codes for CASSPLGTGGNEKLFF.

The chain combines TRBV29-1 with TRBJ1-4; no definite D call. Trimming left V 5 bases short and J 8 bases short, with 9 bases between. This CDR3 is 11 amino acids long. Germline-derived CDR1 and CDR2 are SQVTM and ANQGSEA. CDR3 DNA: TGCAGCGTTCGGGAGACAGAAAAACTGTTTTTT. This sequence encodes CSVRETEKLFF.

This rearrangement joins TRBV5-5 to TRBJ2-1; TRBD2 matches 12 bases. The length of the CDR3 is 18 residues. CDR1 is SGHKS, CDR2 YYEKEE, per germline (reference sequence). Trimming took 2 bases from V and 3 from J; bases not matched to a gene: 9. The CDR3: CASSLGLAGGTGYNEQFF. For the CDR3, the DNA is TGTGCCAGCAGCTTAGGTCTAGCGGGGGGGACCGGCTACAATGAGCAGTTCTTC.

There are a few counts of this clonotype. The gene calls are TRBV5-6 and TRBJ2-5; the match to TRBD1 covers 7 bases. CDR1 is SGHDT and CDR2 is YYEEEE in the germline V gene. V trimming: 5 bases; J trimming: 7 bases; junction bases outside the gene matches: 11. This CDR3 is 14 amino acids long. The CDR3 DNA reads TGTGCCAGCAGTTCGGACAGGTGGACGGTGACCCAGTACTTC. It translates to CASSSDRWTVTQYF. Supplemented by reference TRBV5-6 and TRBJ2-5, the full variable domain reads DAGVTQSPTHLIKTRGQQVTLRCSPKSGHDTVSWYQQALGQGPQFIFQYYEEEERQRGNFPDRFSGHQFPNYSSELNVNALLLGDSALYLCASSSDRWTVTQYFGPGTRLLVL.

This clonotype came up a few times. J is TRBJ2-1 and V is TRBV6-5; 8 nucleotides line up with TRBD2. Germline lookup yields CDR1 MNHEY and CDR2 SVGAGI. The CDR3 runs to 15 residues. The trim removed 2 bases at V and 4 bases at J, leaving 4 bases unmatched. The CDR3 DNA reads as TGTGCCAGCAGTTACGCGGGCGGGGGGTACAATGAGCAGTTCTTC. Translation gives CASSYAGGGYNEQFF.

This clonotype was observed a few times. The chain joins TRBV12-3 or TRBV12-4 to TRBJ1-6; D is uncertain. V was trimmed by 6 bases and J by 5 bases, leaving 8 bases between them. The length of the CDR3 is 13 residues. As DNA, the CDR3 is TGTGCCAGCAGGCGGGAAAATAATTCACCCCTCCACTTT. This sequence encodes CASRRENNSPLHF.

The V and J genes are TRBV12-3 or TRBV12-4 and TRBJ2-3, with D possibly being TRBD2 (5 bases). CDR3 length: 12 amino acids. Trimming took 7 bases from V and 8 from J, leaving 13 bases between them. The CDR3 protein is CASTFGLGTQYF. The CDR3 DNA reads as TGTGCCAGCACCTTTGGACTCGGTACGCAGTATTTT.

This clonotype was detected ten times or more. CDR3 amino acids: CASSYGQGLIDEQYF. CDR3 coding DNA: TGCGCCAGCAGCTACGGACAGGGGTTGATCGACGAGCAGTACTTC. The rearrangement joins TRBV5-1 to TRBJ2-7, with 9 positions matching TRBD1. V lost 3 bases to trimming and J lost 5 bases; unmatched junction nucleotides: 9. The CDR3 sequence is 15 residues long. From germline, CDR1 is SGHRS and CDR2 YFSETQ.

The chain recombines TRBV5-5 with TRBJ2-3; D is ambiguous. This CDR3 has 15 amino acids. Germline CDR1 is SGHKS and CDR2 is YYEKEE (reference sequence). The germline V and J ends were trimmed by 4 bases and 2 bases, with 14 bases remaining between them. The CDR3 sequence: CASSHQVDNTDTQYF. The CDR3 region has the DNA TGTGCCAGCAGCCACCAGGTAGACAACACAGATACGCAGTATTTT.

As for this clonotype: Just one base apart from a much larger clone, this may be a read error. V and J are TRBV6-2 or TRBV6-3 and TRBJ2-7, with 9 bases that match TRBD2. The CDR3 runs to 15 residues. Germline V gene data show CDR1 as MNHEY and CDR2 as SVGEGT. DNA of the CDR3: TGTGGCAGCAGTTACTCTCTAGCGGGGATAAACGAGCAGTACTTC. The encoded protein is CGSSYSLAGINEQYF.